The source of this TCR beta chain is a study of blood T cell repertoires in COVID-19. The germline gives CDR1 SGDLS, CDR2 YYNGEE. The J segment lost 4 bases and the V segment lost 5 bases, leaving 6 bases of the junction unmatched. CDR3 size: 14 residues. The method was immunoSEQ multiplex PCR; TCRdb's version includes in-frame clones alone and lacks a portion of them. The sample comprises 350,000 to 400,000 clones, 75% to 90% of which are singletons, and about 7% rests with the top ten. The origin of this receptor is a woman in her fifties or sixties with COVID-19, enrolled during active disease. V is TRBV9 and J is TRBJ1-2; 9 bases match TRBD1. The sequenced sample consisted of peripheral blood. CDR3 in amino acids: CASSARDRAYGYTF. In nucleotides, the CDR3 is TGTGCCAGCAGTGCCCGGGACAGGGCCTATGGCTACACCTTC.